The rows below give T cell receptor beta chains drawn from one sample of a study of cytomegalovirus exposure and HLA in healthy donors. Data came from immunoSEQ multiplex PCR; TCRdb stores just in-frame clones and leaves some out. The sample records some 170,000 clones, about 80% being singletons. The sample taken for sequencing was PBMCs. Receptors were obtained from a woman aged 55-70 years in good health and CMV-seropositive. Each CDR3 is given with its conserved first and last residue. Fields, in order: J gene, D gene, V gene, CDR3 protein, CDR3 DNA. The D gene is left open where the match is weak.

j_call: TRBJ2-1; d_call: -; v_call: TRBV5-1; cdr3_aa: CASSLQDSPYNEQFF; cdr3_nt: TGCGCCAGCAGCTTGCAGGATTCCCCTTACAATGAGCAGTTCTTC
j_call: TRBJ2-2; d_call: TRBD1; v_call: TRBV5-1; cdr3_aa: CASSLVTGGNTGELFF; cdr3_nt: TGCGCCAGCAGCTTGGTAACAGGGGGCAACACCGGGGAGCTGTTTTTT
j_call: TRBJ2-3; d_call: -; v_call: TRBV11-2; cdr3_aa: CASRQIRTGPTDTQYF; cdr3_nt: TGTGCCAGCAGGCAAATTAGAACGGGTCCCACAGATACGCAGTATTTT
j_call: TRBJ2-2; d_call: TRBD2; v_call: TRBV7-3; cdr3_aa: CASSPGTSRTGELFF; cdr3_nt: TGTGCCAGCAGCCCCGGGACTAGCCGCACCGGGGAGCTGTTTTTT
j_call: TRBJ1-1; d_call: -; v_call: TRBV7-8; cdr3_aa: CASSWEGGSAEAFF; cdr3_nt: TGTGCCAGCAGCTGGGAGGGGGGGAGCGCTGAAGCTTTCTTT
j_call: TRBJ2-5; d_call: -; v_call: TRBV2; cdr3_aa: CASSDGTKETQYF; cdr3_nt: TGTGCCAGCAGTGATGGCACCAAAGAGACCCAGTACTTC
j_call: TRBJ2-7; d_call: TRBD1; v_call: TRBV6-5; cdr3_aa: CASSKDRGSYEQYF; cdr3_nt: TGTGCCAGCAGCAAGGACAGGGGCTCCTACGAGCAGTACTTC
j_call: TRBJ2-1; d_call: -; v_call: TRBV30; cdr3_aa: CAWSVLGASYNEQFF; cdr3_nt: TGTGCCTGGAGTGTGCTAGGGGCCTCCTACAATGAGCAGTTCTTC
j_call: TRBJ2-1; d_call: TRBD2; v_call: TRBV28; cdr3_aa: CASEAGMIYNEQFF; cdr3_nt: TGTGCCAGCGAAGCGGGGATGATCTACAATGAGCAGTTCTTC
j_call: TRBJ2-1; d_call: TRBD2; v_call: TRBV7-6; cdr3_aa: CASSLAVTSGRANEQFF; cdr3_nt: TGTGCCAGCAGCTTAGCAGTAACTAGCGGGAGGGCCAATGAGCAGTTCTTC
j_call: TRBJ2-5; d_call: TRBD2; v_call: TRBV10-3; cdr3_aa: CAISVTSGGAEETQYF; cdr3_nt: TGTGCCATCAGTGTTACTAGCGGGGGGGCCGAAGAGACCCAGTACTTC
j_call: TRBJ2-7; d_call: -; v_call: TRBV28; cdr3_aa: CASSRRNEQYF; cdr3_nt: TGTGCCAGCAGCCGTAGAAACGAGCAGTACTTC
j_call: TRBJ1-3; d_call: -; v_call: TRBV18; cdr3_aa: CASSPGGSGNTIYF; cdr3_nt: TGTGCCAGCTCACCAGGCGGCTCTGGAAACACCATATATTTT